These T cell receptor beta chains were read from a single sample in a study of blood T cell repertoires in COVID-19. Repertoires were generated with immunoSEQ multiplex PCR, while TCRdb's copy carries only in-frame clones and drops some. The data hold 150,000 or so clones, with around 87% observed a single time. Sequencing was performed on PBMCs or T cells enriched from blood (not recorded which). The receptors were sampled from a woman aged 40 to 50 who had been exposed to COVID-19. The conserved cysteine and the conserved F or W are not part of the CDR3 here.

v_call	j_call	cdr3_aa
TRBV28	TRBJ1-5	ASRIQGAGQPQH
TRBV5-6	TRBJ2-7	ASSLGRAEQY
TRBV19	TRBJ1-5	ASSIRQFDSNQPQH
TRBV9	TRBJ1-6	ATDPGWPSSYNSPLH
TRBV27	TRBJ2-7	ASSTLAGGFEQY
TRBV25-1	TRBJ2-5	ASSERTAETQY
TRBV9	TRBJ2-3	ASSVDWRAVTDTQY
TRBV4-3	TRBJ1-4	ASSQEPGQGSEKLF
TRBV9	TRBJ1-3	ASSAVTGGGGNTIY
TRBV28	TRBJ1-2	ASRSDRYGYT
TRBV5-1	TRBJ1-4	ASRRQGGATNEKLF